These T cell receptor beta chains were read from a single sample in a study of CD8 T cells in Susac syndrome. TCRdb itself ran the immunoSEQ multiplex PCR reads through MiXCR, one entry per CDR3 protein. Of 75,000 to 100,000 distinct CDR3 sequences listed, over 90% are singletons. The sample taken for sequencing was CD8+ T cells from PBMCs. These TCRs come from a human donor with Susac syndrome. Each CDR3 is given with its conserved first and last residue. The order of the fields is clone size, V gene, J gene, D gene, CDR3 DNA, CDR3 protein. A D gene is named only where the DNA matches it firmly. Clone size is given for some rows only: seen once, a few or many times, or a class if the clone is expanded.

>-|TRBV20-1|TRBJ2-2|-
TGCAGTGCTTTTCAGGGGAACACCGGGGAGCTGTTTTTT
CSAFQGNTGELFF
>-|TRBV5-1|TRBJ1-1|TRBD1
TGCGCCAGCACCCCTCAGGGGGCCTTGAACACTGAAGCTTTCTTT
CASTPQGALNTEAFF
>-|TRBV6-1|TRBJ2-1|-
TGTGCCAGCAGATCCACGGGTCTGGGGCTTAGCAATGAGCAGTTCTTC
CASRSTGLGLSNEQFF
>-|TRBV6-2/TRBV6-3|TRBJ2-5|-
TGTGCCACCGCGGAGTTTCAAGAGACCCAGTACTTC
CATAEFQETQYF
>-|TRBV20-1|TRBJ2-1|-
TGCAGTGCTAGAGCACCCTTCGGGTTCCAGAAAACGGCGGACAATGAGCAGTTCTTC
CSARAPFGFQKTADNEQFF
>-|TRBV11-2|TRBJ2-1|-
TGTGCCAGCAGCTGGGAGAGGAAAAATGAGCAGTTCTTC
CASSWERKNEQFF
>once|TRBV19|TRBJ2-1|-
TGTGCCAGTAGTACCCAGCAGTTCTTC
CASSTQQFF
>-|TRBV7-9|TRBJ2-3|-
TGTGCCAGCAGCTCACCGATACAGATCACAGATACGCAGTATTTT
CASSSPIQITDTQYF
>-|TRBV24-1|TRBJ2-7|-
TGTGCCACCAGTGACTCCGGGACGGCCTTCGGCGAGCAGTACTTC
CATSDSGTAFGEQYF
>-|TRBV10-3|TRBJ1-1|-
TGTGCCTCCAGGCTGGCTTTCTTT
CASRLAFF
>-|TRBV4-1|TRBJ2-1|TRBD1
TGCGCCAGCAGCCGGGACAGGGGCTTCAATGAGCAGTTCTTC
CASSRDRGFNEQFF
>-|TRBV9|TRBJ2-1|-
TGTGCCAGCAGCGAAAATAGCGTTAGCTCCTACAATGAGCAGTTCTTC
CASSENSVSSYNEQFF
>-|TRBV5-1|TRBJ2-1|TRBD2
TGCGCCAGCAGCTTTTTAACTAGCGGGAGTTCCTACAATGAGCAGTTCTTC
CASSFLTSGSSYNEQFF
>-|TRBV25-1|TRBJ1-1|TRBD1
TGTGCCAGCAGAGGCAGGGGGGGCACTGAAGCTTTCTTT
CASRGRGGTEAFF
>-|TRBV6-5|TRBJ2-5|-
TGTGCCAGCAGTTATCCCTTACAGGCCCAGTACTTC
CASSYPLQAQYF
>once|TRBV6-2/TRBV6-3|TRBJ2-3|-
TGTGCCAGCAGTTACTCGGAAAGTGGCGAGGATACGCAGTATTTT
CASSYSESGEDTQYF
>-|TRBV29-1|TRBJ1-2|-
TGCAGCGTTGTCGGCGGAAGCTATGGCTACACCTTC
CSVVGGSYGYTF
>-|TRBV30|TRBJ2-7|-
TGTGCCTGGAGTGGATTAGCCCACGAGCAGTACTTC
CAWSGLAHEQYF
>-|TRBV5-1|TRBJ2-7|TRBD2
TGCGCCAGCAGCCCGGGACTAGAACCACAAGAGCAGTACTTC
CASSPGLEPQEQYF
>-|TRBV30|TRBJ2-3|TRBD2
TGTGCCTGGACCCCTAGCGGGATTGCAGATACGCAGTATTTT
CAWTPSGIADTQYF
>-|TRBV7-3|TRBJ2-2|-
TGTGCCAGCAGCTCTGGGGGGGAGCTGTTTTTT
CASSSGGELFF
>-|TRBV9|TRBJ2-1|TRBD2
TGTGCCAGCAGCCTTCGGACTAGCTGGGGCAGGGATGAGCAGTTCTTC
CASSLRTSWGRDEQFF
>-|TRBV7-2|TRBJ2-1|TRBD2
TGTGCCAGCAGCTTAGAAGGCGCTTTAGGGAGGGAGATCGATGAGCAGTTCTTC
CASSLEGALGREIDEQFF
>-|TRBV29-1|TRBJ1-2|-
TGCAGCGTTGAATCACAGGTCTATGGCTACACCTTC
CSVESQVYGYTF
>-|TRBV5-1|TRBJ2-5|-
TGCGCCAGCAGCACCTGGCAGGCTGATGAAGAGACCCAGTACTTC
CASSTWQADEETQYF
>-|TRBV29-1|TRBJ2-7|-
TGCAGCGGCCGTGGGGGTGGTGGGGACGAGCAGTACTTC
CSGRGGGGDEQYF
>-|TRBV29-1|TRBJ2-1|TRBD2
TGCAGCGTTACCACTAGCGGGAGTTTAAATGAGCAGTTCTTC
CSVTTSGSLNEQFF
>-|TRBV27|TRBJ2-2|-
TGTGCCAGCAGTTTAAGGCAAACCGGGGAGCTGTTTTTT
CASSLRQTGELFF
>-|TRBV7-9|TRBJ2-1|-
TGTGCCAGCAGCTTACCCGAAATGGGGTATCGTCAGTTCTTC
CASSLPEMGYRQFF
>-|TRBV27|TRBJ2-3|-
TGTGCCAGCAGTTTCCTAGGGCTGACAGATACGCAGTATTTT
CASSFLGLTDTQYF
>-|TRBV10-3|TRBJ2-3|-
TGTGCCATCAGTGAGGGTGTCCCCGTGGATACGCAGTATTTT
CAISEGVPVDTQYF
>-|TRBV13|TRBJ2-1|-
TGTGCCAGCAGCACAGACCCGTACAATGAGCAGTTCTTC
CASSTDPYNEQFF
>-|TRBV12-3/TRBV12-4|TRBJ1-5|-
TGTGCCAGCAGTTTAGGTGGGCTCAATCAGCCCCAGCATTTT
CASSLGGLNQPQHF
>few|TRBV12-3/TRBV12-4|TRBJ1-2|TRBD1
TGTGCCAGCAGTCCGGGACAGAGCTATGGCTACACCTTC
CASSPGQSYGYTF
>-|TRBV27|TRBJ2-1|TRBD2
TGTGCCAGCAGCGGGACTAGCGGAAACTACAATGAGCAGTTCTTC
CASSGTSGNYNEQFF
>-|TRBV9|TRBJ2-7|-
TGTGCCAGCAGCGTAGAGGACAGCCTTACCTACGAGCAGTACTTC
CASSVEDSLTYEQYF
>-|TRBV5-6|TRBJ2-7|-
TGTGCCAGCAGCAAGGACGCGGGAGAGCAGTACTTC
CASSKDAGEQYF